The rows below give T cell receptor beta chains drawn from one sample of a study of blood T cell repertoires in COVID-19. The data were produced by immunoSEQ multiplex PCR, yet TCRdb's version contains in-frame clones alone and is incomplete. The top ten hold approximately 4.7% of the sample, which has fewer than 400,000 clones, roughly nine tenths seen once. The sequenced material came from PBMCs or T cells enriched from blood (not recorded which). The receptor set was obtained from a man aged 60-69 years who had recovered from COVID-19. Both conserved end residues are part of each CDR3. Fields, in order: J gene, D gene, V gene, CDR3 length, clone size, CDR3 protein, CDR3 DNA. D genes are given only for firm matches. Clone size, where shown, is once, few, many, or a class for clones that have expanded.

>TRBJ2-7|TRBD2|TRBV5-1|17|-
CASSLTPPTSGSYEQYF
TGCGCCAGCAGCTTGACCCCCCCAACTAGCGGGTCCTACGAGCAGTACTTC
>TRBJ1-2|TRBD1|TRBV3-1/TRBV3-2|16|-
CASSLGQGASSGGYTF
TGTGCCAGCAGCCTGGGGCAGGGGGCGTCTTCTGGCGGCTACACCTTC
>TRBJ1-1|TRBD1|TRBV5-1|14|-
CASSSDRGSTEAFF
TGCGCCAGCAGCTCGGACAGGGGGAGCACTGAAGCTTTCTTT
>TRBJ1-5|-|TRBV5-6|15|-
CASSGWGQGNQPQHF
TGTGCCAGCAGCGGGTGGGGGCAGGGGAATCAGCCCCAGCATTTT
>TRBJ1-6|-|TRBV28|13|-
CATLRHRNSPLHF
TGTGCCACTCTTAGGCACAGGAATTCACCCCTCCACTTT
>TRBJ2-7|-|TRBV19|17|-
CASSIAGGKELLDEQYF
TGTGCCAGTAGTATAGCGGGCGGGAAGGAACTACTGGATGAGCAGTACTTC
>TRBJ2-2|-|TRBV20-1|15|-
CSASGPSLNTGELFF
TGCAGTGCTAGTGGCCCTAGCCTGAACACCGGGGAGCTGTTTTTT
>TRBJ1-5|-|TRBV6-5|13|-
CASSYTTGQPQHF
TGTGCCAGCAGTTACACGACTGGTCAGCCCCAGCATTTT
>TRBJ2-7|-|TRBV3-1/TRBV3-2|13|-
CASSQVLFYEQYF
TGTGCCAGCAGCCAAGTTCTCTTCTACGAGCAGTACTTC
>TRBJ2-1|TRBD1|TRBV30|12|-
CAWSYRGLEQFF
TGTGCCTGGAGCTACAGGGGGCTTGAGCAGTTCTTC
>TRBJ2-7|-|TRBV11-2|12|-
CASSLDVLSQYF
TGTGCCAGCAGCTTAGACGTCCTCTCGCAGTACTTC
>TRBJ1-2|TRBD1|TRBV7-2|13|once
CASSLDRAGGYTF
TGTGCCAGCAGCCTAGACAGGGCTGGTGGCTACACCTTC
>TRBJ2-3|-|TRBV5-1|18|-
CASSLGPMGARMTDTQYF
TGCGCCAGCAGCTTGGGGCCGATGGGGGCTCGGATGACAGATACGCAGTATTTT
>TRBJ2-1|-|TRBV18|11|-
CASSPGLGEFF
TGTGCCAGCTCACCGGGGTTAGGGGAGTTCTTC
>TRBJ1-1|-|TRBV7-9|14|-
CASSPRTDPPEAFF
TGTGCCAGCAGCCCTCGGACAGATCCCCCTGAAGCTTTCTTT
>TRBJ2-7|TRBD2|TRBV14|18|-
CASSQPPGRTSGRGEQYF
TGTGCCAGCAGCCAACCACCCGGGAGGACTAGCGGGAGAGGCGAGCAGTACTTC
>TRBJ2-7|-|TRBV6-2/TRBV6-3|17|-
CASSYLISSGPTYEQYF
TGTGCCAGCAGTTACCTGATATCGAGCGGGCCAACCTACGAGCAGTACTTC
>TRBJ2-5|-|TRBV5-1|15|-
CASSPRDTLLGTQYF
TGCGCCAGCAGCCCTCGGGACACTCTTCTTGGGACCCAGTACTTC
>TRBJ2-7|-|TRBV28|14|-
CASSLHTQGYEQYF
TGTGCCAGCAGTTTACATACTCAGGGCTACGAGCAGTACTTC
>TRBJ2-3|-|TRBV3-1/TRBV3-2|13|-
CASSRGSTDTQYF
TGTGCCAGCTCGCGGGGCAGCACAGATACGCAGTATTTT
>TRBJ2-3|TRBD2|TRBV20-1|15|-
CSASGSGRSSDTQYF
TGCAGTGCTAGTGGTAGCGGGAGAAGTTCAGATACGCAGTATTTT
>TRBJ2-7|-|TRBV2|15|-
CASSEARRTLYEQYF
TGTGCCAGCAGTGAAGCCCGTCGGACACTTTACGAGCAGTACTTC
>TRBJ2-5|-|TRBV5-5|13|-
CASSLIVRETQYF
TGTGCCAGCAGCTTGATAGTACGAGAGACCCAGTACTTC
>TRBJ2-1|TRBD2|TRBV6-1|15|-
CASSERTSGYNEQFF
TGTGCCAGCAGTGAACGGACTAGCGGCTACAATGAGCAGTTCTTC
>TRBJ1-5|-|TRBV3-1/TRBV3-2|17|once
CASSPLQGCNSNQPQHF
TGTGCCAGCAGCCCTTTACAGGGTTGTAATAGCAATCAGCCCCAGCATTTT
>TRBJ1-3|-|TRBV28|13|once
CASRVSSGNTIYF
TGTGCCAGCAGGGTGAGCTCTGGAAACACCATATATTTT